The entry below describes one T cell receptor (beta chain). The sample belongs to a study of T cells after posttransplantation cyclophosphamide. The table came from immunoSEQ multiplex PCR; TCRdb's copy has only in-frame clones and leaves some out. The profile shows roughly 800 clones, about 50% of them singletons. A marrow graft followed busulfan-fludarabine conditioning, with cyclophosphamide on days +3 and +4. Trimming took 10 bases from V and 2 from J, leaving 9 bases between them. This CDR3 has 13 residues. Germline loops: CDR1 MNHNS, CDR2 SASEGT. Sequences were derived from CD8+ T cells sorted from blood, sampled after allogeneic stem cell transplant with posttransplant cyclophosphamide. The chain links TRBV6-1 to TRBJ2-6, with D possibly TRBD2 on 5 matching bases. This receptor was identified in a female patient over 55 who received an allogeneic stem cell transplant from a related donor and was CMV-positive. Some of the T cells might come from the graft donor. CDR3 bases: TGTGCCATCGGACTTGCTGGGGCCAACGTCCTGACTTTC. Translating gives CAIGLAGANVLTF.